This T cell receptor (beta chain) was observed in a study of T cells after yellow fever vaccination. Findings of the study overall: Clonotypes shared by both compartments, CD4 and CD8, made up a small share.

This clonotype has a handful of counts. Its antigen is not known. TCRdb called the 5' RACE reads again in MiXCR, with one record for every CDR3 protein. The sample holds around 350,000 distinct CDR3 sequences; roughly 11% are singletons and the top ten take more than 15%. Germline CDR1 SGHRS, CDR2 YFSETQ. The CDR3 runs 16 residues. The ends lost 4 bases at V and 5 bases at J; junction bases unmatched: 13. This chain joins TRBV5-1 and TRBJ2-3; 7 nucleotides match TRBD1. This receptor was obtained from a man in his late teens or twenties who received the YFV17D yellow fever vaccine. This specimen consisted of PBMCs, obtained on the day of the first yellow fever vaccination. CDR3 nucleotide sequence: TGCGCCAGCAGCCCGAAACGACAGGGTCTACAAGATACGCAGTATTTT. Its protein is CASSPKRQGLQDTQYF.